A selection of T cell receptor beta chains follows, all from one sample in a study of spatial heterogeneity in lung cancer. One entry per CDR3 protein results from TCRdb running MiXCR on the 5' RACE reads. The table records more than 15,000 distinct CDR3 sequences, 6% to 7% of them present only once. This sample comprised lung tumor tissue, obtained at surgery. The receptors come from a male donor with early-stage non-small cell lung cancer. Both conserved end residues are part of each CDR3. Clone size appears in some rows only: once, few, many, or a class for an expanded clone.

j_call	v_call	clone_size	cdr3_aa
TRBJ2-7	TRBV5-4	many	CASSLGGGRVREQYF
TRBJ2-3	TRBV9	many	CASSVEGTGVPDTQYF
TRBJ2-2	TRBV5-6	many	CASSFGRNTGELFF
TRBJ1-4	TRBV18	.	CASSRDGNEKLFF
TRBJ2-7	TRBV5-1	few	CASSLVAGPREQYF
TRBJ1-5	TRBV4-2	many	CASSQEGYSNQPQHF
TRBJ2-3	TRBV10-3	many	CAISPMDGTDTQYF
TRBJ1-2	TRBV5-6	.	CASSLFSGRHGYTF
TRBJ2-5	TRBV5-1	many	CASSVRLAGGQETQYF
TRBJ2-7	TRBV15	many	CATSKTGLSYEQYF
TRBJ2-3	TRBV28	many	CASSLVGSSTDTQYF
TRBJ2-3	TRBV11-2	.	CASSIAGGDTQYF
TRBJ1-1	TRBV6-1	many	CASSDMRSTEAFF
TRBJ2-1	TRBV3-1	many	CASSPGILAGGGPGNEQFF
TRBJ2-1	TRBV6-5	medium-sized	CASSARDYPLYNEQFF
TRBJ2-7	TRBV7-2	many	CASSHAGSYEQYF
TRBJ2-7	TRBV12-3/TRBV12-4	many	CASSFSGRTYEQYF
TRBJ2-1	TRBV5-1	many	CASSLEPQSNEQFF
TRBJ2-7	TRBV28	many	CASSFLRGTAPILTYEQYF
TRBJ1-4	TRBV19	.	CAIRRQHNSNEKLFF
TRBJ2-3	TRBV2	many	CASGADRSTDTQYF
TRBJ1-2	TRBV6-5	many	CASSQTLNYGYTF
TRBJ2-7	TRBV12-3/TRBV12-4	many	CASSSLREPDEQYF
TRBJ2-1	TRBV28	.	CASSFGDEQFF
TRBJ2-6	TRBV3-1	many	CASSSLSGANVLTF
TRBJ1-2	TRBV6-2/TRBV6-3	many	CASSYPGRGLGYGYTF
TRBJ1-4	TRBV7-9	many	CASSLVAGAVSYEKLFF
TRBJ2-7	TRBV6-5	many	CASSYDRTTRTYEQYF
TRBJ2-7	TRBV18	many	CASSPGQGSYEQYF
TRBJ2-5	TRBV6-2/TRBV6-3	many	CASSYLGLGETQYF
TRBJ1-3	TRBV7-2	many	CASSLGGAGNTIYF
TRBJ2-3	TRBV5-6	medium-sized	CASSLSRDPFFTDTQYF
TRBJ1-1	TRBV20-1	many	CSAHPPGTGNTEAFF
TRBJ2-3	TRBV6-5	many	CASSYGGSGDTQYF
TRBJ2-7	TRBV29-1	many	CSVRQGAAATHYEQYF
TRBJ2-4	TRBV3-1	.	CASSRLGPLAKNIQYF
TRBJ1-5	TRBV28	many	CASSFPGAGQPQHF
TRBJ2-4	TRBV5-1	many	CASSVEDGGRNIQYF
TRBJ2-5	TRBV18	.	CASSPESGGLETQYF
TRBJ2-1	TRBV20-1	many	CSASGASGRGIGSNEQFF
TRBJ1-3	TRBV7-2	many	CASSFTGTGGNTIYF
TRBJ1-2	TRBV10-3	.	CAISESVDFGYTF
TRBJ2-7	TRBV20-1	few	CSARTVTSGRAYEQYF
TRBJ1-5	TRBV12-3/TRBV12-4	few	CASSLGDRGLYQPQHF
TRBJ1-1	TRBV3-1	many	CASSQGERTEAFF
TRBJ2-1	TRBV7-3	many	CASSFTIYNEQFF
TRBJ2-3	TRBV20-1	many	CSAPQGRGGDTQYF
TRBJ2-5	TRBV4-1	many	CASRDRGRETQYF
TRBJ2-3	TRBV28	few	CASSPRGWGTDTQYF
TRBJ1-5	TRBV20-1	many	CSARERGAQPQHF
TRBJ1-1	TRBV27	.	CASSSRQGNTEAFF